This TCR beta chain is drawn from a study of cytomegalovirus exposure and HLA in healthy donors. For the study at large: An early release of data contained approximately 80 million unique TCRs, which came from HLA-typed donors. Whole-study results and caveats: A later look showed TCR association rates differing by HLA locus, highest for DRB1 and lowest for HLA-C. In a later analysis, TCR beta V- and J-gene trimming was associated with a missense DCLRE1C variant.

Use of 60 Vbeta and 13 Jbeta primers characterized the PCR. TCRdb's copy holds only in-frame clones and misses some; the assay was immunoSEQ multiplex PCR. The sample includes about 170,000 clones, 75% to 90% seen only once; the top ten take roughly 4.8%. CDR1 is SGHTA and CDR2 is FQGNSA in the germline V gene. The ends lost 5 bases at V and 5 bases at J; junction bases unmatched: 5. The CDR3 has 14 amino acids. Turning to this clone: Its antigen is as yet unknown.

Sequenced material: PBMCs. The TCR was taken from a woman between 45 and 60 years old in good health and CMV-seropositive. The chain couples TRBV7-2 to TRBJ2-1; TRBD1 aligns across 8 bases. The CDR3 loop is CASSGQGEHNEQFF. The DNA of the CDR3 is TGTGCCAGCAGCGGACAGGGAGAACACAATGAGCAGTTCTTC.